The source of this T cell receptor beta chain is a study of CD8 T cells in ankylosing spondylitis. Findings and limits, study-wide: Among TCR beta sequences, a motif of under ten highly homologous variants appeared characteristic of ankylosing spondylitis blood. Before this, some motif variants had been reported in reactive arthritis synovial fluid and blood. Clones tied to disease were said to be significantly enriched in matched ankylosing spondylitis synovial fluid.

This clonotype was counted ten times or more. Its cognate antigen is unknown. With molecular barcodes, quantitative 5'-RACE was used to make the TCR beta libraries. In TCRdb, the 5' RACE reads were re-called with MiXCR into one record per CDR3 protein. In the table there are fewer than 250,000 distinct CDR3 sequences, about 10% of which are singletons. The germline V gene has CDR1 GTSNPN and CDR2 SVGIG (reference sequence). V lost 0 bases, J lost 11 bases, and 10 bases stayed unmatched. There are 15 residues in the CDR3. The sample comprised blood, either unsorted or a sorted T cell fraction (not recorded which). The V gene is TRBV30, the J gene TRBJ2-1; 10 bases agree with TRBD1. The receptor comes from a male donor with ankylosing spondylitis or in good health (not recorded which). In DNA form, the CDR3 reads TGTGCCTGGAGTGTAGACGCCGGACAGGGGGTACAGCAGTTCTTC. The encoded protein is CAWSVDAGQGVQQFF. The whole variable domain, remainder taken from reference TRBV30 and TRBJ2-1, is SQTIHQWPATLVQPVGSPLSLECTVEGTSNPNLYWYRQAAGRGLQLLFYSVGIGQISSEVPQNLSASRPQDRQFILSSKKLLLSDSGFYLCAWSVDAGQGVQQFFGPGTRLTVL.